Listed below are T cell receptor beta chains from one sample, sequenced in a study of CD8+CD57+ T cells in acquired aplastic anemia. TCRdb ran MiXCR on the reads and lists one entry per CDR3 protein. The sample gives more than 95,000 distinct CDR3 sequences, nearly 40% of which show up once; more than 2.5% is in the top ten. The sequencing sample was made of sorted CD4+, CD8+, or CD8+CD57+ T cells (not recorded which) from PBMCs. All receptors derive from a human donor with aplastic anemia. Each CDR3 is given with its conserved first and last residue. Fields, in order: clone size, D gene, V gene, J gene, CDR3 protein, CDR3 DNA. The D gene is left open where the match is weak. Rows give clone size only sometimes, using once, few, many, or a class for an expanded clone.

abundance: many; d_gene: .; v_gene: TRBV6-1; j_gene: TRBJ1-1; CDR3aa: CAAMPTGNTEAFF; CDR3nt: TGTGCCGCCATGCCGACAGGGAACACTGAAGCTTTCTTT
abundance: .; d_gene: TRBD1; v_gene: TRBV20-1; j_gene: TRBJ2-3; CDR3aa: CSAIDRGRQYF; CDR3nt: TGCAGTGCCATTGACAGGGGACGGCAGTATTTT
abundance: many; d_gene: .; v_gene: TRBV11-2; j_gene: TRBJ1-5; CDR3aa: CASSLGGQGSNQPQHF; CDR3nt: TGTGCCAGCAGCTTAGGGGGGCAGGGGAGCAATCAGCCCCAGCATTTT
abundance: many; d_gene: .; v_gene: TRBV19; j_gene: TRBJ1-5; CDR3aa: CASSEGLGGQPQHF; CDR3nt: TGTGCCAGCTCGGAGGGACTTGGGGGGCAGCCCCAGCATTTT
abundance: .; d_gene: .; v_gene: TRBV29-1; j_gene: TRBJ1-1; CDR3aa: CSVLGAGAFF; CDR3nt: TGCAGCGTTTTGGGGGCAGGAGCTTTCTTT
abundance: many; d_gene: .; v_gene: TRBV12-3/TRBV12-4; j_gene: TRBJ1-5; CDR3aa: CASSLTGPRQPQHF; CDR3nt: TGTGCCAGCAGCCTGACAGGCCCCAGGCAGCCCCAGCATTTT
abundance: many; d_gene: TRBD2; v_gene: TRBV27; j_gene: TRBJ2-7; CDR3aa: CASLSIAGGYEQYF; CDR3nt: TGTGCCAGCCTCTCCATAGCGGGGGGATACGAGCAGTACTTC
abundance: many; d_gene: TRBD1; v_gene: TRBV5-1; j_gene: TRBJ1-2; CDR3aa: CASSLDRGVGYTF; CDR3nt: TGCGCCAGCAGCTTGGACAGGGGAGTTGGCTACACCTTC
abundance: many; d_gene: .; v_gene: TRBV20-1; j_gene: TRBJ1-2; CDR3aa: CSAGQAGNGYTF; CDR3nt: TGCAGTGCGGGGCAGGCAGGGAATGGCTACACCTTC
abundance: .; d_gene: .; v_gene: TRBV29-1; j_gene: TRBJ1-2; CDR3aa: CSVLSAGAEGYGYTF; CDR3nt: TGCAGCGTTCTCTCAGCGGGGGCAGAGGGCTATGGCTACACCTTC
abundance: many; d_gene: .; v_gene: TRBV2; j_gene: TRBJ1-5; CDR3aa: CASRRTADQPQHF; CDR3nt: TGTGCCAGCAGGAGGACCGCAGATCAGCCCCAGCATTTT
abundance: many; d_gene: .; v_gene: TRBV6-1; j_gene: TRBJ1-6; CDR3aa: CASSDPQGPLHF; CDR3nt: TGTGCCAGCAGTGACCCCCAAGGGCCCCTCCACTTT
abundance: .; d_gene: .; v_gene: TRBV4-3; j_gene: TRBJ1-4; CDR3aa: CASSLDLGTFNEKLFF; CDR3nt: TGCGCCAGCAGCCTCGATTTGGGGACGTTCAATGAAAAACTGTTTTTT
abundance: many; d_gene: .; v_gene: TRBV7-2; j_gene: TRBJ1-1; CDR3aa: CASSLHRESVEAFF; CDR3nt: TGTGCCAGCAGCTTACACAGGGAGTCCGTCGAAGCTTTCTTT
abundance: many; d_gene: .; v_gene: TRBV20-1; j_gene: TRBJ2-7; CDR3aa: CSAGGGHEQYF; CDR3nt: TGCAGTGCTGGGGGGGGGCACGAGCAGTACTTC
abundance: many; d_gene: .; v_gene: TRBV19; j_gene: TRBJ2-3; CDR3aa: CASSIRGTDTQYF; CDR3nt: TGTGCCAGTAGTATTAGGGGCACAGATACGCAGTATTTT
abundance: medium-sized; d_gene: TRBD1; v_gene: TRBV10-3; j_gene: TRBJ2-7; CDR3aa: CAISRMGQGPYEQYF; CDR3nt: TGTGCCATCAGCCGTATGGGACAGGGGCCTTACGAGCAGTACTTC
abundance: once; d_gene: TRBD1; v_gene: TRBV20-1; j_gene: TRBJ1-6; CDR3aa: CSARTGESSPLHF; CDR3nt: TGCAGTGCCAGGACAGGGGAGAGTTCACCCCTCCACTTT
abundance: many; d_gene: TRBD1; v_gene: TRBV11-2; j_gene: TRBJ1-1; CDR3aa: CASSLRTGARIGPEAFF; CDR3nt: TGTGCCAGCAGCTTAAGGACAGGGGCAAGGATTGGTCCTGAAGCTTTCTTT